This TCR beta chain was captured in a study of T cell repertoires in cytomegalovirus infection. Study at large: Both CMV infection and a matching HLA type were indicated by public TCR beta signatures. The study, taken as a whole, reports: The ex vivo response showed dominance by HLA-C-restricted CMV-specific TCR beta clonotypes.

A remark on this clonotype: Antigen specificity is unknown.

A single record per CDR3 protein comes from TCRdb applying MiXCR to the reads. The repertoire has about 300,000 distinct CDR3 sequences, around 10% of them found once; the top ten carry less than 3%. Trimming pared 6 bases from V and 6 bases from J, leaving 12 bases between. Germline V gene lookup returns CDR1 MNHNS and CDR2 SASEGT. The CDR3 is 14 residues long. The sequenced sample consisted of PBMCs. V and J are TRBV6-1 and TRBJ1-6; maybe TRBD1 (6 bases). This sequence was found in a human donor in good health (CMV status not recorded). Some clones in this sample may be carry-over from other donors' samples. CDR3 residues: CASRGGALNSPLHF. The CDR3 DNA sequence: TGTGCCAGCAGGGGGGGGGCCCTTAATTCACCCCTCCACTTT.